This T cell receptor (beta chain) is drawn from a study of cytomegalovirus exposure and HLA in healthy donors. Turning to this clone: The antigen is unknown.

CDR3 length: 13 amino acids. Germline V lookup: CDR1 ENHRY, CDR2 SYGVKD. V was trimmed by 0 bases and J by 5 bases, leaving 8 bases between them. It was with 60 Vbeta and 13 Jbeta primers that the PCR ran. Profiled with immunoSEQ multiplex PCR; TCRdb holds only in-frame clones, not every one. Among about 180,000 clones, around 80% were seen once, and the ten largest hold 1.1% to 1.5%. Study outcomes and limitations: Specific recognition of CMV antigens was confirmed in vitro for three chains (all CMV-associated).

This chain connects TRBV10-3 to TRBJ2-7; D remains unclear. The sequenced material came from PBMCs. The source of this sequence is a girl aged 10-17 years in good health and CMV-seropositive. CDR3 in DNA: TGTGCCATCAGTGAGTCACAGCCCGACGAGCAGTACTTC. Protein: CAISESQPDEQYF.